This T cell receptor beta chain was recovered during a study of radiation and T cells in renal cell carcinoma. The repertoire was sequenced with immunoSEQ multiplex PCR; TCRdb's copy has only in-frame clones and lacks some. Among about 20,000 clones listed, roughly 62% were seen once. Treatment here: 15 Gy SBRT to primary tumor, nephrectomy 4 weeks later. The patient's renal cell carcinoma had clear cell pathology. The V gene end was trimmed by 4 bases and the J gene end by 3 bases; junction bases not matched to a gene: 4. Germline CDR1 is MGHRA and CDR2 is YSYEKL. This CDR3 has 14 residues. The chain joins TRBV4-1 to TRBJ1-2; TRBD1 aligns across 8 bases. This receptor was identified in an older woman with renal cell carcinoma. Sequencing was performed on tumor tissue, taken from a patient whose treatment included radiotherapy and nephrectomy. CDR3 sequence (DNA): TGCGCCAGCAGCCTTCTGACAGGGGACTATGGCTACACCTTC. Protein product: CASSLLTGDYGYTF.